This TCR beta chain was sequenced during a study of T cells after yellow fever vaccination. TCRdb ran MiXCR on the 5' RACE reads and lists one entry per CDR3 protein. The table records almost 600,000 distinct CDR3 sequences, roughly 14% of them present only once. The CDR3 runs 8 residues. Germline CDR1 is SQVTM and CDR2 is ANQGSEA. A remark on this clonotype: One end of the junction fails to match germline, which may point to a read error.

This chain connects TRBV29-1 to TRBJ1-4; the D is unclear. Source: PBMCs, taken on the day of the yellow fever booster vaccination. This clonotype was obtained from a man younger than 40 who received the YFV17D yellow fever vaccine. The CDR3 protein is CSVEGAVF. The CDR3 region has the DNA TGCAGCGTTGAAGGAGCCGTTTTT.